The clone carrying this T cell receptor beta chain occurred many times. The sample comes from a study of T cells in Graves' hyperthyroidism and ophthalmopathy. Using RNA transcripts as the source, TCR beta CDR3 regions were amplified. The HTBI set primed first-round TCR CDR3 RT-PCR. TCRdb re-called the multiplex PCR reads with MiXCR, one entry per CDR3 protein. Of approximately 590,000 distinct CDR3 sequences in the sample, roughly 14% were seen once. Pregnant or lactating patients were excluded, as were those with uncontrolled infection or other autoimmune disease. Fresh peripheral blood, 10 ml, was the source of the PBMCs. The receptor comes from a woman aged 25 to 39 with Graves' hyperthyroidism. Sequencing input: blood.

CDR3 sequence (DNA): TGTGCCTGGAGCCGACAGGCCCTAACCTACGAGCAGTACTTC. This translates into CAWSRQALTYEQYF. The gene calls are TRBV30 and TRBJ2-7, with D maybe TRBD1 (6 bases). The germline V gene has CDR1 GTSNPN and CDR2 SVGIG (reference sequence). The V gene lost 3 bases and the J gene lost 2 bases, with 14 bases spanning the gap. CDR3 length: 14 amino acids.